Each of the 8 T cell receptor beta chains below was sequenced from the same sample in a study of blood T cells in healthy people across ages. Then a second PCR, running about 6 to 11 cycles, was carried out with a sample-barcoded 5' primer and a J-beta primer mix. TCRdb re-derived calls from the 5' RACE reads in MiXCR, one entry per CDR3 protein. The sample carries 600,000 or so distinct CDR3 sequences, under 30% recorded once. Material: blood. These receptors came from an elderly woman in good health.

In its sample, this clonotype was seen a few times. The chain couples TRBV30 to TRBJ1-2; D is undetermined. The germline V and J ends were trimmed by 6 bases and 5 bases, with 10 bases remaining between them. Per the germline V gene, CDR1 is GTSNPN and CDR2 is SVGIG (reference sequence). The CDR3 is 11 amino acids. As DNA, the CDR3 is TGTGCCTGCTCGGACGGGTATGGCTACACCTTC. Translated, it gives CACSDGYGYTF. Looking up the rest from reference TRBV30 and TRBJ1-2 gives the full variable domain: SQTIHQWPATLVQPVGSPLSLECTVEGTSNPNLYWYRQAAGRGLQLLFYSVGIGQISSEVPQNLSASRPQDRQFILSSKKLLLSDSGFYLCACSDGYGYTFGSGTRLTVV.

This clonotype was seen only a few times. The rearrangement uses TRBV6-6 and TRBJ1-5, with TRBD1 as a possible D gene (5 bases). CDR3 size: 15 residues. Trimming cost V 2 bases and J 3 bases, with 11 bases left between them. Germline lookup yields CDR1 MNHNY and CDR2 SVGAGI (reference sequence). This chain's CDR3 is CASSYTGGSNQPQHF. The CDR3, as DNA: TGTGCCAGCAGTTACACGGGGGGGTCCAATCAGCCCCAGCATTTT.

This clonotype occurred many times. The V gene is TRBV12-3 or TRBV12-4, the J gene TRBJ1-1, with 7 bases that match TRBD1. The CDR3 extends over 13 amino acids. J lost 8 bases, V lost 7 bases, and 10 bases had no gene match. The CDR3 DNA is TGTGCCAGCACCCAAGCCCACAGGGGAGAAGCTTTCTTT. Translation gives CASTQAHRGEAFF.

This clonotype has more than one count but fewer than ten. V and J are TRBV7-2 and TRBJ1-3; 12 bases map to TRBD1. In germline, CDR1 is SGHTA, CDR2 FQGNSA. The length of the CDR3 is 16 residues. J was trimmed by 3 bases and V by 4 bases; bases with no gene match: 4. The CDR3 DNA is TGTGCCAGCAGCTCGGGACAGGGGGCTGGTGGAAACACCATATATTTT. Translation gives CASSSGQGAGGNTIYF.

The chain couples TRBV12-3 or TRBV12-4 to TRBJ2-3; D is uncertain. This CDR3 comprises 14 residues. Trimming took off 3 bases at V and 4 bases at J, with 11 bases between the two ends. The CDR3 is CASSLVGTADTQYF. DNA of the CDR3: TGTGCCAGCAGTTTGGTCGGCACTGCAGATACGCAGTATTTT.

Many counts were recorded for this clonotype. The rearrangement uses TRBV4-2 and TRBJ2-2; TRBD1 matches 8 bases. V gave up 3 bases and J gave up 12 bases; unmatched junction bases: 9. Per the germline V gene, CDR1 is LGHNA and CDR2 is YNFKEQ. The CDR3 length is 14 residues. CDR3 loop: CASSHDRGQGKLFF. In DNA form, the CDR3 reads TGTGCCAGCAGCCATGACAGAGGACAGGGAAAGCTGTTTTTT.

This clonotype was picked up a small number of times. This may be a read error: a much more frequent sequence differs by one nucleotide. V gene TRBV7-2 combines with J gene TRBJ2-1, with D possibly being TRBD1 (6 bases). Near its end, the DNA agrees better with TRBJ2-7, so the J call may be wrong. The CDR3 consists of 15 residues. CDR1 and CDR2 from the germline V gene are SGHTA and FQGNSA. CDR3 nucleotides: TGTGCCAGCAGTCCCTTACAGGGTGCCTACAATGAGCAGTACTTC. Its protein product is CASSPLQGAYNEQYF.

As to this clonotype: This clone may be a read error of a much larger clone one base away. The chain recombines TRBV29-1 with TRBJ2-7; a possible D gene is TRBD2 (5 bases). The CDR3 runs 16 residues. Germline CDR1 SQVTM, CDR2 ANQGSEA. Deletions cut 0 bases from V and 7 bases from J, with 22 bases between. The CDR3 nucleotides are TGCAGCGTTGAAGACCAGGCCAGCGGTTTATACAATGAGCAGTACTTC. Protein product: CSVEDQASGLYNEQYF.